The 10 T cell receptor beta chains below all came from one sample that was sequenced in a study of a mutant IDH1 vaccine in newly diagnosed glioma. Time point denoted: week 35, safety follow-up. Every vaccination contained 300 ug of the mutant IDH1 20-mer peptide and was paired with topical imiquimod. No antigens are known for them. The method was immunoSEQ multiplex PCR; TCRdb's version includes in-frame clones alone and lacks a portion of them. Here the sample spans about 60,000 clones, 70% to 90% being singletons. The material sequenced was PBMCs, taken from a glioma patient whose treatment included an IDH1 peptide vaccine. The receptors derive from a man in his forties with glioma.

This CDR3 reads CASSTPRKATQYF. CDR3 in DNA: TGTGCCAGCAGCACCCCCCGGAAGGCGACCCAGTACTTC. The gene calls are TRBV7-2 and TRBJ2-5; D gene unclear. CDR3 length equals 13 residues. In germline, CDR1 is SGHTA, CDR2 FQGNSA. Trimming took 5 bases from V and 7 from J, leaving 14 bases between them.

The chain combines TRBV6-5 with TRBJ1-1; weak D call: TRBD1 (5 bases). The CDR3 consists of 15 residues. Trimming took off 5 bases at V and 2 bases at J, with 15 bases between the two ends. Germline V gives CDR1 MNHEY, CDR2 SVGAGI. The CDR3 DNA follows: TGTGCCAGCAGTCCCAACAGGCGGCTAAACACTGAAGCTTTCTTT. Residues: CASSPNRRLNTEAFF.

This clone has just one count. Other DNA sequences of this sample code for an identical CDR3. This chain uses TRBV18 with TRBJ1-3, with TRBD1 identical over 7 bases. With 2 bases clipped from V and 3 bases from J, the junction kept 1 base outside the gene matches. Germline V CDR1 and CDR2: KGHSH, LQKENI. This CDR3 region has 14 residues. DNA for the CDR3: TGTGCCAGCTCACCAGGGGACAGTGGAAACACCATATATTTT. It translates to CASSPGDSGNTIYF.

The chain is built from TRBV29-1 and TRBJ2-7; 7 bases fit TRBD1. The junction had 11 bases not matched to a gene; V was cut back by 6 bases and J by 3 bases. The CDR3 length is 14 residues. Germline assignment: CDR1 SQVTM and CDR2 ANQGSEA. As DNA, the CDR3 is TGCAGCGTAGAAATTCCGGGACAGAGCTACGAGCAGTACTTC. Translating it yields CSVEIPGQSYEQYF.

The chain links TRBV6-5 to TRBJ2-7; D might be TRBD1 or TRBD2, each matching 5 bases. The germline V gene has CDR1 MNHEY and CDR2 SVGAGI. With 0 bases removed from V and 3 bases from J, the gap between germline ends came to 9 bases. The CDR3 spans 14 residues. This chain's CDR3 is CASSYSAGGYEQYF. CDR3 DNA: TGTGCCAGCAGTTACTCGGCTGGGGGCTACGAGCAGTACTTC.

This sequence joins TRBV27 and TRBJ1-1, with 8 bases aligning to TRBD1. V shed 5 bases, J shed 0 bases, and the junction held 14 bases outside the gene matches. This CDR3 is built from 18 residues. Germline V gene lookup returns CDR1 MNHEY and CDR2 SMNVEV (reference sequence). The CDR3 reads CASSPTLTGGSLNTEAFF. As DNA, the CDR3 is TGTGCCAGCAGTCCGACGTTAACAGGGGGTTCCTTGAACACTGAAGCTTTCTTT.

The chain carries TRBV5-6 and TRBJ1-2, with no clear D. This CDR3 has 13 amino acids. CDR1 is SGHDT and CDR2 is YYEEEE in the germline V gene. Trimming removed 1 base at V and 7 bases at J, with 11 bases between. This CDR3 reads CASSLKHRGGYTF. In nucleotides, the CDR3 is TGTGCCAGCAGCTTGAAGCACCGGGGTGGCTACACCTTC.

This clone is medium-sized by share. The chain links TRBV19 to TRBJ1-2; 7 bases align to TRBD1. Per germline, CDR1 LNHDA and CDR2 SQIVND (reference sequence). This CDR3 is built from 13 residues. Trimming cost V 6 bases and J 4 bases; bases outside gene matches: 5. The chain's CDR3 is CASSPQGFYGYTF. CDR3 DNA sequence: TGTGCCAGTAGCCCACAGGGGTTCTATGGCTACACCTTC.

The rearrangement uses TRBV14 and TRBJ2-5, with D perhaps matching TRBD2 (6 bases). The CDR3 runs 13 residues. The V end lost 1 base, the J end lost 5 bases, and 8 bases lay between the germline ends. The germline V gene has CDR1 SGHDN and CDR2 FVKESK. The CDR3 DNA sequence: TGTGCCAGCAGCCAAGGGCTAGCGGAGACCCAGTACTTC. Protein product: CASSQGLAETQYF.

The chain employs TRBV6-5 and TRBJ2-1; D may be TRBD1 (6 bases). The length of the CDR3 is 15 residues. The V end lost 5 bases, the J end lost 0 bases, and 11 bases lay between the germline ends. The germline V gene has CDR1 MNHEY and CDR2 SVGAGI. This chain's CDR3 is CASSRDIFSYNEQFF. The CDR3, as DNA: TGTGCCAGCAGTAGGGACATCTTCTCCTACAATGAGCAGTTCTTC.